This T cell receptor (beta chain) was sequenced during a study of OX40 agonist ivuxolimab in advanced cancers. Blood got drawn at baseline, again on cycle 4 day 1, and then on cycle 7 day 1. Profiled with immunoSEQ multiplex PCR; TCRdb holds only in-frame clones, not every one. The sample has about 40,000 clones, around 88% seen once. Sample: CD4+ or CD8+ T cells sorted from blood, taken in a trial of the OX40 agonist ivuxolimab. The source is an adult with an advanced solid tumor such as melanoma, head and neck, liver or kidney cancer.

The DNA of the CDR3 is TGTGCCAGCAGCCCACCCCCCTACGAGCAGTACTTC. The encoded protein is CASSPPPYEQYF. This sequence joins TRBV7-9 and TRBJ2-5; D gene uncertain. The J call may be faulty, since TRBJ2-7 better matches the DNA end. Germline CDR1 SEHNR, CDR2 FQNEAQ (reference sequence). The CDR3 spans 12 residues.